These 22 T cell receptor beta chains originate from one sample sequenced in a study of T-cell memory formation after mild COVID-19. TCRdb reprocessed the 5' RACE reads with MiXCR, giving one entry per CDR3 protein. The repertoire holds under 600,000 distinct CDR3 sequences, with about 22% as singletons. Sequenced material: PBMCs or a T cell subset sorted from them (not recorded which). Source of these receptors: an adult woman who had mild COVID-19 (a few samples of this study predate the infection). Cell type and time point are not known.

This clonotype has only a few counts. The V call is TRBV12-3 or TRBV12-4, the J call TRBJ2-7; D not certain. There are 12 residues in the CDR3. Trimming pared 5 bases from V and 3 bases from J, leaving 8 bases between. The CDR3 spells CASSRLHYEQYF. The CDR3, as DNA: TGTGCCAGCAGTCGACTCCACTACGAGCAGTACTTC.

The chain carries TRBV7-2 and TRBJ2-1, with 9 bases lining up with TRBD2. V was clipped by 4 bases and J by 0 bases; unmatched bases: 4. Germline-derived CDR1 and CDR2 are SGHTA and FQGNSA. The CDR3 runs 16 residues. CDR3 amino acids: CASSSVAGVSYNEQFF. In DNA, the CDR3 is TGTGCCAGCAGCTCAGTAGCGGGAGTCTCCTACAATGAGCAGTTCTTC.

The chain employs TRBV12-5 and TRBJ2-7; D may be TRBD1 (6 bases). The CDR3 has 14 residues. Germline V gene sequence: CDR1 LGHNT, CDR2 FRNRAP. Trimming took off 1 base at V and 3 bases at J, with 10 bases between the two ends. CDR3 DNA sequence: TGTGCTAGTGGTTTGGCACAGGGTAGCTACGAGCAGTACTTC. Protein product: CASGLAQGSYEQYF.

This clonotype was counted only a few times. The chain is built from TRBV6-5 and TRBJ2-4, with TRBD1 matching 9 bases. Per the germline V gene, CDR1 is MNHEY and CDR2 is SVGAGI. The ends lost 6 bases at V and 12 bases at J; junction bases unmatched: 21. The CDR3 loop spans 17 amino acids. CDR3: CASSAYRDRVRLGDQYF. The DNA of the CDR3 is TGTGCCAGCAGCGCATACCGGGACAGGGTACGCCTTGGGGATCAGTACTTC.

This sequence joins TRBV4-2 and TRBJ2-7; TRBD2 is a possible D gene (6 bases). Trimming stripped 0 bases from V and 5 bases from J, with 14 bases between. CDR1 and CDR2 from the germline V gene are LGHNA and YNFKEQ. This CDR3 has 15 amino acids. In DNA form, the CDR3 reads TGTGCCAGCAGCCAAGATCTTACTAGCTTTGACGAGCAGTACTTC. This gives the protein CASSQDLTSFDEQYF.

V usage is TRBV12-3 or TRBV12-4 and J usage is TRBJ2-3; 8 bases agree with TRBD1. Losses at the gene ends were 2 bases for V and 4 bases for J; bases not matched to a gene: 5. The CDR3 contains 15 residues. The chain's CDR3 is CASSLRTGTADTQYF. The CDR3 DNA reads TGTGCCAGCAGTTTACGGACAGGGACCGCAGATACGCAGTATTTT.

This clonotype came up a few times. The rearrangement joins TRBV5-1 to TRBJ1-5; D may be TRBD1 (6 bases). V lost 4 bases to trimming and J lost 0 bases, with 29 bases between them. Germline loops: CDR1 SGHRS, CDR2 YFSETQ. The CDR3 has 21 residues. CDR3 bases: TGCGCCAGCAGCGTTCACAGGGTGCGAAACCATATCCCACATAGCAATCAGCCCCAGCATTTT. As protein: CASSVHRVRNHIPHSNQPQHF.

The chain employs TRBV5-1 and TRBJ2-7, with a possible D match to TRBD1 (8 bases). The V end was cut by 4 bases, the J end by 5 bases, with 19 bases between. The CDR3 is made up of 15 amino acids. Per germline, CDR1 SGHRS and CDR2 YFSETQ. The DNA of the CDR3 is TGCGCCAGCAGCGCCGGACAGGGAGGGCCGGACGAGCAGTACTTC. Translating gives CASSAGQGGPDEQYF.

The chain recombines TRBV7-6 with TRBJ1-2; TRBD1 might be the D (6 bases). There are 13 residues in the CDR3. V lost 5 bases and J 4 bases, leaving 11 bases between the germline ends. Germline CDR1 is SGHVS and CDR2 is FNYEAQ. The CDR3, as DNA: TGTGCCAGCAGCGCGGGGACACCCTATGGCTACACCTTC. Translation gives CASSAGTPYGYTF. The variable domain in full, with the rest retrieved from reference TRBV7-6 and TRBJ1-2, is GAGVSQSPRYKVTKRGQDVALRCDPISGHVSLYWYRQALGQGPEFLTYFNYEAQQDKSGLPNDRFSAERPEGSISTLTIQRTEQRDSAMYRCASSAGTPYGYTFGSGTRLTVV.

The chain has TRBV20-1 and TRBJ2-2; possible D gene TRBD2, 5 bases. The CDR3 covers 12 residues. Germline V CDR1 and CDR2: DFQATT, SNEGSKA (reference sequence). Trimming took off 1 base at V and 7 bases at J, with 7 bases between the two ends. The CDR3 reads CSARVGGGELFF. DNA for the CDR3: TGCAGTGCTAGAGTAGGAGGCGGGGAGCTGTTTTTT.

This chain joins TRBV12-5 and TRBJ2-1; D is unresolved. The CDR3 spans 14 residues. The V gene's germline CDR1 is LGHNT and CDR2 FRNRAP. V gave up 7 bases and J gave up 1 base, with 11 bases separating them. The chain's CDR3 is CASAKVESYNEQFF. The CDR3, as DNA: TGTGCTAGTGCCAAGGTAGAATCCTACAATGAGCAGTTCTTC.

This clonotype was counted a few times. J is TRBJ1-1 and V is TRBV20-1; tentative D call: TRBD1 (5 bases). V lost 0 bases and J 4 bases, leaving 15 bases between the germline ends. The CDR3 extends over 15 amino acids. Germline CDR1 DFQATT, CDR2 SNEGSKA (reference sequence). The CDR3 is CSARDRPGRGTEAFF. In nucleotides, the CDR3 is TGCAGTGCTAGAGACCGCCCCGGGAGGGGCACTGAAGCTTTCTTT.

The chain recombines TRBV6-5 with TRBJ2-1; no reliable D call. Germline V gene data show CDR1 as MNHEY and CDR2 as SVGAGI. This CDR3 comprises 13 residues. Trimming shortened V by 5 bases and J by 6 bases, and 11 bases separated the two germline ends. The CDR3 is CASSRTLVNEQFF. The CDR3 nucleotides are TGTGCCAGCAGTCGCACCCTGGTCAATGAGCAGTTCTTC.

The V call is TRBV20-1, the J call TRBJ1-5; 7 bases are shared with TRBD1. This CDR3 spans 14 amino acids. Germline loops: CDR1 DFQATT, CDR2 SNEGSKA (reference sequence). J was trimmed by 3 bases and V by 7 bases; bases with no gene match: 9. The CDR3 spells CSVRGQNPNQPQHF. Here the CDR3 DNA reads TGCAGTGTTAGGGGACAGAACCCCAATCAGCCCCAGCATTTT.

This chain uses TRBV5-4 with TRBJ2-1; 9 bases align to TRBD2. The CDR3 has 17 residues. Per the germline V gene, CDR1 is SGHNT and CDR2 is YYREEE (reference sequence). With V trimmed by 0 bases and J by 7 bases, 11 bases remained unmatched. This CDR3 is CASSLGTTSGVGNEQFF. The CDR3 nucleotides are TGTGCCAGCAGCTTGGGGACGACTAGCGGCGTGGGGAATGAGCAGTTCTTC.

The genes are TRBV20-1 and TRBJ2-3; no reliable D call. Germline lookup yields CDR1 DFQATT and CDR2 SNEGSKA (reference sequence). The germline V and J ends were trimmed by 0 bases and 5 bases, with 18 bases remaining between them. This CDR3 has 16 residues. DNA of the CDR3: TGCAGTGCTAGAGATAAACGTCGGATAGTGGGAGATACGCAGTATTTT. Its protein is CSARDKRRIVGDTQYF.

The rearrangement links TRBV4-2 to TRBJ2-7; 8 positions agree with TRBD1. Per the germline V gene, CDR1 is LGHNA and CDR2 is YNFKEQ. The CDR3 covers 15 residues. Germline trimming cut 4 bases from V and 7 bases from J; bases unmatched to any gene: 12. The CDR3, as DNA: TGTGCCAGCAGCCCCGCGGGGACAGGAGAATGGGAGCAGTACTTC. This translates into CASSPAGTGEWEQYF.

The rearrangement uses TRBV12-5 and TRBJ1-1, with D possibly TRBD1 on 5 matching bases. The germline CDR1 and CDR2 sequences are LGHNT and FRNRAP. The CDR3 spans 14 residues. V was cut by 3 bases and J by 3 bases, with 11 bases left in between. The CDR3 DNA sequence: TGTGCTAGTGGTTTCAGGGAAGAGGACACTGAAGCTTTCTTT. Protein sequence: CASGFREEDTEAFF.

In its sample, this clonotype was seen a few times. The chain is built from TRBV28 and TRBJ2-5, with 7 nucleotides matching TRBD1. The CDR3 covers 15 residues. Germline values: CDR1 MDHEN, CDR2 SYDVKM. V dropped 8 bases and J dropped 0; count of bases not matched to a gene: 9. The CDR3: CASSPADRHQETQYF. CDR3 DNA: TGTGCCAGCTCTCCGGCGGACAGGCACCAAGAGACCCAGTACTTC.

In its sample, this clonotype was seen many times. The rearrangement uses TRBV7-9 and TRBJ2-7; no clear D gene. The CDR3 sequence is 13 residues long. Trimming shortened V by 5 bases and J by 5 bases, and 13 bases separated the two germline ends. Germline V gene sequence: CDR1 SEHNR, CDR2 FQNEAQ (reference sequence). CDR3 in amino acids: CASSQSPRDEQYF. CDR3 DNA sequence: TGTGCCAGCAGCCAAAGCCCGAGAGACGAGCAGTACTTC. Based on the CDR3 plus reference TRBV7-9 and TRBJ2-7, the full variable domain is DTGVSQNPRHKITKRGQNVTFRCDPISEHNRLYWYRQTLGQGPEFLTYFQNEAQLEKSRLLSDRFSAERPKGSFSTLEIQRTEQGDSAMYLCASSQSPRDEQYFGPGTRLTVT.

The gene calls are TRBV9 and TRBJ1-6, with D possibly TRBD1 on 6 matching bases. In germline, CDR1 is SGDLS, CDR2 YYNGEE. The CDR3 extends over 14 amino acids. Trimming removed 4 bases from V and 6 bases from J, with 11 bases in between. The CDR3 region is CASSQDSLNSPLHF. The CDR3 DNA reads TGTGCCAGCAGCCAGGACAGTCTTAATTCACCCCTCCACTTT. The full variable domain, completed using reference TRBV9 and TRBJ1-6, is DSGVTQTPKHLITATGQRVTLRCSPRSGDLSVYWYQQSLDQGLQFLIQYYNGEERAKGNILERFSAQQFPDLHSELNLSSLELGDSALYFCASSQDSLNSPLHFGNGTRLTVT.

The table lists this clonotype with a few counts. The genes are TRBV30 and TRBJ2-7, with TRBD2 matching over 9 bases. V lost 2 bases to trimming and J lost 3 bases; unmatched junction nucleotides: 17. CDR1 is GTSNPN, CDR2 SVGIG, per germline (reference sequence). This CDR3 is 18 amino acids long. The CDR3 region is CAWSSLEGIGTSIYEQYF. CDR3 nucleotides: TGTGCCTGGAGTTCCCTAGAAGGGATCGGGACTAGCATCTACGAGCAGTACTTC. Full variable domain (rest looked up from reference TRBV30 and TRBJ2-7): SQTIHQWPATLVQPVGSPLSLECTVEGTSNPNLYWYRQAAGRGLQLLFYSVGIGQISSEVPQNLSASRPQDRQFILSSKKLLLSDSGFYLCAWSSLEGIGTSIYEQYFGPGTRLTVT.